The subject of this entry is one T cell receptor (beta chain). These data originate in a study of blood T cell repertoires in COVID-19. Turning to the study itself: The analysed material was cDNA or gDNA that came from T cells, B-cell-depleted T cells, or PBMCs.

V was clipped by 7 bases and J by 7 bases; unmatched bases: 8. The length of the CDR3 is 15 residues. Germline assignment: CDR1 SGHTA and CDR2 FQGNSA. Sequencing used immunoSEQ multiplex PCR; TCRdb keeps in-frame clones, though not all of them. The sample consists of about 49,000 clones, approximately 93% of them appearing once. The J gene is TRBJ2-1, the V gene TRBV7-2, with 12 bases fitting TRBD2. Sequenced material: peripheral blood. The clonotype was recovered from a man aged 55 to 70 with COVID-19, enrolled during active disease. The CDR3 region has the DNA TGTGCCAGCACCCTAGCGGGAGGGCCAAGGAATGAGCAGTTCTTC. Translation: CASTLAGGPRNEQFF.